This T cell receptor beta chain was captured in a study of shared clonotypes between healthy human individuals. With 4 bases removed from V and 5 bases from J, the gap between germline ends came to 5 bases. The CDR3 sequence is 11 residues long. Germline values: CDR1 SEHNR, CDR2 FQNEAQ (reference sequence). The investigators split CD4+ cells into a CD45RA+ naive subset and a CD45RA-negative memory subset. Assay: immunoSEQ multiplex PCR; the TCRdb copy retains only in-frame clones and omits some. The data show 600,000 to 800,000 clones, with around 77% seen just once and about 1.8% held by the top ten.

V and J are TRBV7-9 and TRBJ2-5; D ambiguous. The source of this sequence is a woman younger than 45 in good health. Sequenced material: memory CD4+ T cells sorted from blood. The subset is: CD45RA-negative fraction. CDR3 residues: CASSSSETQYF. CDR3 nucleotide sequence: TGTGCCAGCAGCTCATCTGAGACCCAGTACTTC.